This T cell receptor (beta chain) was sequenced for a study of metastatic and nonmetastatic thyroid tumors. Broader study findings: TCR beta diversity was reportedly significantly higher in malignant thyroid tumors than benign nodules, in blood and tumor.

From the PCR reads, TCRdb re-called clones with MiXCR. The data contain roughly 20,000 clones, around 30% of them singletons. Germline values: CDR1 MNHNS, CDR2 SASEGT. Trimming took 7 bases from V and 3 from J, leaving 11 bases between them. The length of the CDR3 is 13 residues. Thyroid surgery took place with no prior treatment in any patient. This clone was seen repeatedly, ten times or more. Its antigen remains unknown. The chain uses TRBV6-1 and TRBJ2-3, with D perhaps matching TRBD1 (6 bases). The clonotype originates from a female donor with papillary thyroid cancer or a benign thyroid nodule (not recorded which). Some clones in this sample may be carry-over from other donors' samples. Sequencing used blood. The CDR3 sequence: CASIGQSTDTQYF. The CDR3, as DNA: TGTGCCAGCATCGGACAGAGTACAGATACGCAGTATTTT.